This T cell receptor beta chain is drawn from a study of blood T cell repertoires in COVID-19. Overall study context: The cDNA or gDNA used as material had been derived from T cells, B-cell-depleted T cells, or PBMCs.

Measured with immunoSEQ multiplex PCR; TCRdb has only the in-frame clones, and not every one. The repertoire holds approximately 71,000 clones, with 82% as singletons. The CDR3 is 15 amino acids. Germline V gene lookup returns CDR1 SGHDT and CDR2 YYEEEE. V was clipped by 4 bases and J by 4 bases, with 18 bases between them. This clone has only one observation. V usage is TRBV5-6 and J usage is TRBJ2-7; weak D call: TRBD2 (7 bases). Sample: peripheral blood. The receptor comes from a woman older than 75 with acute or convalescent COVID-19. The CDR3 nucleotides are TGTGCCAGCAGCCTCCCTGGGGGGGCGGGTTACGAGCAGTACTTC. Encoded protein: CASSLPGGAGYEQYF.